One sample yielded the 13 T cell receptor beta chains listed below, sequenced in a study of radiotherapy plus CTLA-4 blockade in lung cancer. TCRdb keeps only in-frame clones here, not all; method: immunoSEQ multiplex PCR. The sample has 70,000 to 90,000 clones; about four fifths are singletons. The input for sequencing was peripheral blood, taken from a patient treated with radiotherapy plus ipilimumab. All receptors come from a human donor with non-small cell lung cancer who had stable disease on radiotherapy plus ipilimumab.

This chain uses TRBV5-1 with TRBJ2-1; D remains unclear. CDR1 is SGHRS, CDR2 YFSETQ, per germline. Trimming stripped 5 bases from V and 7 bases from J, with 22 bases between. The CDR3 has 16 amino acids. The CDR3 DNA sequence: TGCGCCAGCAGTTTGAATCCCGGAGCTCCTGGGAATGAGCAGTTCTTC. It yields the protein CASSLNPGAPGNEQFF.

The genes are TRBV19 and TRBJ2-1; D could derive from TRBD1 or TRBD2 (5 bases each). Germline CDR1 reads LNHDA; CDR2 reads SQIVND (reference sequence). V dropped 1 base and J dropped 4 bases, with 11 bases sitting between them. This CDR3 spans 15 amino acids. For the CDR3, the DNA is TGTGCCAGTAGTATAGGGGACGGATGGTACAATGAGCAGTTCTTC. Amino acids: CASSIGDGWYNEQFF.

The chain uses TRBV5-6 and TRBJ1-5; D call uncertain. This CDR3 is 15 amino acids long. Trimming removed 1 base at V and 5 bases at J, with 13 bases between. Germline loops: CDR1 SGHDT, CDR2 YYEEEE. CDR3 sequence reads: CASSLSSREDQPQHF. Here the CDR3 DNA reads TGTGCCAGCAGCTTGTCTTCGAGGGAAGATCAGCCCCAGCATTTT.

The J gene is TRBJ1-6, the V gene TRBV19, with 9 bases that match TRBD1. Germline CDR1 and CDR2: LNHDA and SQIVND (reference sequence). After removal of 5 bases from V and 7 bases from J, the junction contained 6 bases not matched to a gene. The CDR3 length is 15 residues. This chain's CDR3 is CASSPTGTGNSPLHF. The DNA of the CDR3 is TGTGCCAGTAGTCCAACCGGGACAGGGAATTCACCCCTCCACTTT.

This chain links TRBV10-3 with TRBJ1-1; D gene unclear. CDR1 is ENHRY and CDR2 is SYGVKD in the germline V gene. V was cut by 3 bases and J by 1 base, with 6 bases left in between. This CDR3 is 13 amino acids long. In nucleotides, the CDR3 is TGTGCCATCAGTGAACGGGGGAACACTGAAGCTTTCTTT. Translating gives CAISERGNTEAFF.

The rearrangement joins TRBV5-1 to TRBJ2-1; 7 bases agree with TRBD2. V gave up 5 bases and J gave up 8 bases; unmatched junction bases: 13. CDR3 length: 15 amino acids. Germline lookup yields CDR1 SGHRS and CDR2 YFSETQ. CDR3 loop: CASRTGLGRFDEQFF. The CDR3 nucleotides are TGCGCCAGCAGAACAGGACTAGGGCGTTTTGATGAGCAGTTCTTC.

J is TRBJ2-3 and V is TRBV2; D possibly corresponds to TRBD1 (5 bases). Germline V gene data show CDR1 as SNHLY and CDR2 as FYNNEI. CDR3 length: 12 amino acids. Between the trimmed V and J ends, which lost 7 bases and 2 bases, there was a span of 7 bases. In DNA, the CDR3 is TGTGCCAGCAAGGACAACACAGATACGCAGTATTTT. Translated, it gives CASKDNTDTQYF.

The CDR3 bases are TGTGCCAGCACAGAGACAGGGTTCTACGAGCAGTACTTC. Its translation is CASTETGFYEQYF. The genes are TRBV6-1 and TRBJ2-7; 7 bases are shared with TRBD1. J lost 3 bases, V lost 7 bases, and 6 bases had no gene match. There are 13 residues in the CDR3. CDR1 is MNHNS, CDR2 SASEGT, per germline.

V gene TRBV14 combines with J gene TRBJ1-4, with D uncertain. CDR3 length: 13 amino acids. Trimming shortened V by 5 bases and J by 1 base, and 5 bases separated the two germline ends. CDR1 SGHDN and CDR2 FVKESK come from the germline V gene. The CDR3 DNA is TGTGCCAGCAGCTACAGAACTAATGAAAAACTGTTTTTT. Encoded protein: CASSYRTNEKLFF.

The chain joins TRBV5-4 to TRBJ1-6; 11 bases map to TRBD1. V was pared by 4 bases and J by 8 bases, with 8 bases of the junction left unmatched. This CDR3 comprises 16 residues. From germline, CDR1 is SGHNT and CDR2 YYREEE (reference sequence). CDR3 loop: CASSQMDRGPDSPLHF. Written as DNA, the CDR3 is TGTGCCAGCAGCCAGATGGACAGGGGGCCTGATTCACCCCTCCACTTT.

The chain's CDR3 is CASSLRARGSYNEQFF. CDR3 sequence (DNA): TGCGCCAGCAGCTTGCGGGCCAGGGGCTCCTACAATGAGCAGTTCTTC. The V call is TRBV5-1, the J call TRBJ2-1; maybe TRBD1 (6 bases). Trimming shortened V by 1 base and J by 0 bases, and 11 bases separated the two germline ends. Looked up from germline, CDR1 is SGHRS and CDR2 is YFSETQ. This CDR3 has 16 residues.

The V gene is TRBV5-8, the J gene TRBJ1-2; D not resolved. This CDR3 contains 14 residues. Trimming shortened V by 2 bases and J by 7 bases, and 15 bases separated the two germline ends. Germline V gene sequence: CDR1 SGHTS, CDR2 YDEGEE. For the CDR3, the DNA is TGTGCCAGCAGCTTAAGCGGAATAGAAGGTGGCTACACCTTC. Translating it yields CASSLSGIEGGYTF. The full variable domain, completed using reference TRBV5-8 and TRBJ1-2, is EAGVTQSPTHLIKTRGQQATLRCSPISGHTSVYWYQQALGLGLQFLLWYDEGEERNRGNFPPRFSGRQFPNYSSELNVNALELEDSALYLCASSLSGIEGGYTFGSGTRLTVV.

This chain uses TRBV19 with TRBJ2-7; D is perhaps TRBD1 (6 bases). V was trimmed by 6 bases and J by 0 bases, leaving 15 bases between them. Germline V gene data show CDR1 as LNHDA and CDR2 as SQIVND (reference sequence). This CDR3 has 15 residues. The CDR3 protein is CASSRQEGNSYEQYF. For the CDR3, the DNA is TGTGCCAGTAGCCGACAGGAAGGCAACTCCTACGAGCAGTACTTC.